This T cell receptor beta chain was profiled in a study of blood T cells in healthy people across ages (dated by TCRdb to about 2015). In the study overall: In model experiments, template switching captured roughly one uniquely barcoded TCR beta cDNA molecule for every two T cells. The study analyzed two additional independent replicas of 1 million unique cDNA reads from the same blood draw for two donors, one aged 18 to 30 and one aged 80 or older. To avoid experimental bias, donors of different ages were randomly spread across the sequencing lanes. Age-related changes in TCR beta repertoire diversity were measured in the study by deep sequencing normalized with unique cDNA molecular identifiers. The donors were divided into four age groups: young (average around 16 years), middle-aged (almost 40), aged (around 59) and long-lived (approximately 74).

From cysteine to phenylalanine, the CDR3 is 19 amino acids long. Of all the DNA, just the CDR3 is kept, 57 bases in frame from base 1. CDR1 DFQATT and CDR2 SNEGSKA were looked up in the germline V gene (reference sequence). This clonotype occurred once. This clone's antigen is unknown. The sample holds no much larger clone one base away, and base qualities are not on file. Single-read evidence is weak. The roughly 42 donors, aged roughly 6 to 100 years, were systemically healthy Caucasian individuals from Russia. Each donor gave about 9.2 milliliters of peripheral blood, drawn into EDTA-treated Vacutainer tubes. Ficoll-Paque density-gradient centrifugation was used to isolate PBMCs, with at least 7 million obtained per sample. Total RNA was extracted from PBMCs with Trizol reagent, with at least 6 micrograms obtained per sample. For every donor, flow cytometry on a PBMC aliquot measured the percentage of naive CD45RAhigh/CD27high T cells.

The library was generated by 5' RACE. Sequencing instrument: Illumina HiSeq 2500. A second PCR of about 6 to 11 cycles was performed with a sample-barcoded 5' primer and a J-beta primer mix. Each TCR beta cDNA molecule received a unique molecular identifier from a template-switch 5' adaptor carrying 12 random nucleotides. Each sample yielded at least 2.5 million CDR3-containing paired-end reads. First-strand cDNA was synthesized from all RNA with the Mint cDNA synthesis kit, primed by a TRBC-specific oligonucleotide. All cDNA was treated with uracil-DNA glycosylase and then went through a first 18-cycle PCR with the universal primers M1SS and BC2_uni_R. In the authors' own workflow: Each sample was normalized by randomly selecting 1 million high-quality reads, each carrying a distinct molecular identifier. Instead of being binned into consensus sequences, reads that shared molecular identifiers were thrown out. MiTCR, set to a Q25 quality threshold and the strictest error-elimination algorithm, was used for CDR3 identification, clonotype clustering and error correction. A nonparametric unseen species model using Euler transformation provided a lower-bound estimate of total TCR beta diversity. Clones were called with MiXCR by TCRdb after fastp trimmed the public reads at Q25, and only in-frame beta chains were retained. Duplicate CDR3 protein sequences are folded into a single record with the most common DNA and genes. TCRdb, rather than the study authors, made the V and J calls. This sample comprises over 700,000 distinct CDR3 sequences, 50% to 65% of them detected only once. The ten largest clones take up about two fifths of the sample.

Points the paper makes about the study in general: Because profiling used bulk unsorted PBMCs, naive and antigen-experienced compartments could not be compared conclusively. Estimates of total diversity based on one million sequenced T cells were regarded as lower bounds and as underestimates. As age increased, observed TCR beta diversity per million T cells dropped in a roughly linear way, and a significant reduction was already evident by age around 41. Because the CMV infection status of the donors was unknown, age-related changes in expanded clonotypes may potentially have been confounded. Compared with the aged group, more naive CD4+ T cells, fewer expanded clones and increased TCR diversity were shown by the long-lived group, suggesting age selection. The percentage of naive T cells measured by flow cytometry correlated strongly with observed TCR beta diversity.

Specimen: blood. This sequence was found in a man older than 75 in good health. Recombination connected TRBV20-1 to TRBJ2-7, with 10 bases in between that match TRBD1. The closer fit of TRBJ2-1 to the DNA end suggests the J call may be wrong. The sequenced DNA: TGCAGTGCTAGTTTTGGGATGCGGGACAGGGGATTGTTCTACAATGAGCAGTTCTTC. It translates as CSASFGMRDRGLFYNEQFF.